This entry features one T cell receptor (beta chain) sequence. Its antigen is as yet unknown. This entry is derived from a study of T cell responses to AZD1222 COVID-19 vaccine. Sequencing used immunoSEQ multiplex PCR; TCRdb keeps in-frame clones, though not all of them. The sample carries 90,000 to 130,000 clones, around 90% recorded once. General study findings and limits: The study found Spike-specific TCR breadth and depth rose after two AZD1222 doses. The peak T cell response came first, and repertoires were sampled only after it. Regions left unmutated in variants are reportedly the target of nearly half of spike-specific TCRs. Most donors were white British and more were female, and clonal diversity was possibly underestimated.

This clonotype was sampled from an adult in good health. Sequencing was performed on peripheral blood, taken on day 0 of AZD1222 vaccination.

CDR3: CASRTSGQTNEKLFF. The CDR3 nucleotides are TGCGCCAGCAGAACCTCGGGACAGACAAATGAAAAACTGTTTTTT. The chain uses TRBV5-1 and TRBJ1-4; TRBD1 matches 7 bases. CDR1 is SGHRS and CDR2 is YFSETQ in the germline V gene. The V gene end was trimmed by 5 bases and the J gene end by 5 bases; junction bases not matched to a gene: 9. The CDR3 consists of 15 residues.